One and the same sample provided the 17 T cell receptor beta chains below, sequenced in a study of T cells in Graves' hyperthyroidism and ophthalmopathy. There were TCR beta CDR3 regions amplified from RNA transcripts. First-round RT-PCR with HTBI primers amplified the TCR CDR3 region. TCRdb redid the calling of the multiplex PCR reads with MiXCR, one entry per CDR3 protein. The sample shows around 600,000 distinct CDR3 sequences, around 15% of them seen only once. The sample consisted of blood. The source of these receptors is a woman aged 45-65 years with Graves' ophthalmopathy.

At least ten counts were recorded for this clonotype. The genes are TRBV3-1 and TRBJ2-7; 7 bases fit TRBD2. V shed 4 bases and J 2 bases; nucleotides not matched to a gene: 8. The V gene's germline CDR1 is LGHDT and CDR2 YNNKEL (reference sequence). The CDR3 is 15 amino acids. CDR3 residues: CASSLGGGTAYEQYF. CDR3 in DNA: TGTGCCAGCAGCCTCGGCGGGGGTACAGCCTACGAGCAGTACTTC.

This clonotype has at least ten counts. The gene calls are TRBV7-2 and TRBJ1-2; the D is unclear. V lost 4 bases and J 7 bases, leaving 13 bases between the germline ends. This CDR3 is built from 13 residues. Germline V gene lookup returns CDR1 SGHTA and CDR2 FQGNSA. CDR3 loop: CASSSGLRRGYTF. The CDR3 bases are TGTGCCAGCAGCTCCGGGCTCAGGCGTGGCTACACCTTC. The full variable domain, with the rest looked up from reference TRBV7-2 and TRBJ1-2, is GAGVSQSPSNKVTEKGKDVELRCDPISGHTALYWYRQSLGQGLEFLIYFQGNSAPDKSGLPSDRFSAERTGGSVSTLTIQRTQQEDSAVYLCASSSGLRRGYTFGSGTRLTVV.

In this sample, this clonotype turned up many times. This chain connects TRBV7-2 to TRBJ2-3, with a weak D call TRBD1 (5 bases). The V end lost 1 base, the J end lost 5 bases, and 7 bases lay between the germline ends. The CDR3 is 13 amino acids. Per germline, CDR1 SGHTA and CDR2 FQGNSA. The CDR3 sequence is CASSLDRRDTQYF. The DNA for the CDR3 is TGTGCCAGCAGCTTAGACAGGAGAGATACGCAGTATTTT. Drawing the rest from reference TRBV7-2 and TRBJ2-3, the complete variable domain is GAGVSQSPSNKVTEKGKDVELRCDPISGHTALYWYRQSLGQGLEFLIYFQGNSAPDKSGLPSDRFSAERTGGSVSTLTIQRTQQEDSAVYLCASSLDRRDTQYFGPGTRLTVL.

This clonotype turned up a few times. The rearrangement joins TRBV29-1 to TRBJ2-3, with TRBD2 matching 9 bases. CDR3 length equals 14 residues. The V gene end was trimmed by 6 bases and the J gene end by 2 bases; junction bases not matched to a gene: 6. Germline V gives CDR1 SQVTM, CDR2 ANQGSEA. The CDR3 protein is CSVIAGATTDTQYF. The CDR3 DNA reads as TGCAGCGTCATAGCGGGGGCTACCACAGATACGCAGTATTTT.

This clonotype was seen a single time. This chain connects TRBV5-1 to TRBJ2-7; 9 bases line up with TRBD2. The CDR3 runs 16 residues. Trimming removed 3 bases from V and 6 bases from J; junction bases left unmatched: 13. Germline CDR1 SGHRS, CDR2 YFSETQ. The CDR3 nucleotides are TGCGCCAGCAGCTCCCAACGGACCGGGACTAGCAGCGAGCAGTACTTC. Residues: CASSSQRTGTSSEQYF.

This clonotype was seen repeatedly, ten times or more. V is TRBV18 and J is TRBJ2-4; D assignment may be TRBD1 or TRBD2 (5 bases each). Looked up from germline, CDR1 is KGHSH and CDR2 is LQKENI. The CDR3 spans 16 residues. With 3 bases removed from V and 3 bases from J, the gap between germline ends came to 15 bases. The DNA for the CDR3 is TGTGCCAGCTCACCCGTGGTAGGGACGGGCAAAAACATTCAGTACTTC. It specifies CASSPVVGTGKNIQYF.

The CDR3 sequence: CAISESASGRRHEQFF. CDR3 bases: TGTGCCATCAGTGAGTCAGCCAGCGGGAGACGGCATGAGCAGTTCTTC. The J gene is TRBJ2-1, the V gene TRBV10-3, with TRBD2 matching over 8 bases. This CDR3 is built from 16 residues. In germline, CDR1 is ENHRY, CDR2 SYGVKD. Germline trimming cut 0 bases from V and 8 bases from J; bases unmatched to any gene: 9.

This clonotype has just a few counts. The genes are TRBV19 and TRBJ1-2; weak D call: TRBD1 (5 bases). The CDR3 runs to 14 residues. Germline V gene lookup returns CDR1 LNHDA and CDR2 SQIVND (reference sequence). Between the trimmed V and J ends, which lost 5 bases and 0 bases, there was a span of 10 bases. The CDR3 reads CASSPGPTNYGYTF. The CDR3, as DNA: TGTGCCAGTAGTCCAGGGCCTACTAACTATGGCTACACCTTC. The whole variable domain, filled in from reference TRBV19 and TRBJ1-2, reads DGGITQSPKYLFRKEGQNVTLSCEQNLNHDAMYWYRQDPGQGLRLIYYSQIVNDFQKGDIAEGYSVSREKKESFPLTVTSAQKNPTAFYLCASSPGPTNYGYTFGSGTRLTVV.

This clonotype occurred many times. V gene TRBV7-2 combines with J gene TRBJ2-7, with a weak D call TRBD1 (6 bases). Between the trimmed V and J ends, which lost 5 bases and 0 bases, there was a span of 20 bases. CDR3 length: 17 residues. Germline values: CDR1 SGHTA, CDR2 FQGNSA. CDR3 sequence reads: CASSLRGTTGSSYEQYF. The CDR3 nucleotides are TGTGCCAGCAGCCTAAGGGGAACGACAGGCAGCTCCTACGAGCAGTACTTC. The full variable domain, in which reference TRBV7-2 and TRBJ2-7 provide the parts outside the CDR3, is GAGVSQSPSNKVTEKGKDVELRCDPISGHTALYWYRQSLGQGLEFLIYFQGNSAPDKSGLPSDRFSAERTGGSVSTLTIQRTQQEDSAVYLCASSLRGTTGSSYEQYFGPGTRLTVT.

Regarding this clonotype: A much larger clone lies one base from this, so it may be a read error. CDR3 nucleotides: TGTGCCAGCGCACGGAGCGGGAGGGCCTACGAGCGGTACTTC. It yields the protein CASARSGRAYERYF. The chain carries TRBV27 and TRBJ2-7; 10 positions match TRBD2. This CDR3 comprises 14 residues. Germline CDR1 is MNHEY and CDR2 is SMNVEV (reference sequence).

This clonotype has ten or more counts. This sequence joins TRBV9 and TRBJ2-7; 10 positions agree with TRBD2. Germline values: CDR1 SGDLS, CDR2 YYNGEE. J lost 4 bases, V lost 0 bases, and 4 bases had no gene match. This CDR3 contains 15 residues. CDR3 coding DNA: TGTGCCAGCAGCGTAGGACTAGCGGGTGCTTACGAGCAGTACTTC. Protein product: CASSVGLAGAYEQYF.

The sample holds a few counts of this clonotype. This may be a read error, as it is one base from a much larger clone. The rearrangement uses TRBV29-1 and TRBJ2-3; the match to TRBD1 covers 10 bases. CDR1 SQVTM and CDR2 ANQGSEA come from the germline V gene. This CDR3 has 15 residues. Unmatched junction bases numbered 9, after V lost 5 bases and J lost 4 bases. The CDR3 spells CSVTGTGASADTQYF. CDR3 nucleotide sequence: TGCAGCGTTACCGGGACAGGGGCTAGCGCAGATACGCAGTATTTT.

This clonotype was counted ten times or more. The rearrangement uses TRBV12-3 or TRBV12-4 and TRBJ1-1, with TRBD1 matching 7 bases. Losses at the gene ends were 6 bases for V and 1 base for J; bases not matched to a gene: 8. There are 15 residues in the CDR3. In nucleotides, the CDR3 is TGTGCCAGCAGACCATGGACAGGCCCGAACACTGAAGCTTTCTTT. Translating gives CASRPWTGPNTEAFF.

The chain carries TRBV4-1 and TRBJ1-2; D call uncertain. V was cut by 1 base and J by 5 bases, with 14 bases left in between. The CDR3 loop spans 15 amino acids. Per germline, CDR1 MGHRA and CDR2 YSYEKL. Here the CDR3 DNA reads TGCGCCAGCAGCCAAGTTATGGAGGTTTGGTATGGCTACACCTTC. Its translation is CASSQVMEVWYGYTF.

The sample holds many counts of this clonotype. The J gene is TRBJ1-1, the V gene TRBV15; D gene unclear. The V and J ends lost 4 bases and 2 bases respectively, with 8 bases between them. The germline gives CDR1 LNHNV, CDR2 YYDKDF (reference sequence). This CDR3 has 13 amino acids. CDR3 sequence reads: CATSKQLNTEAFF. As DNA, the CDR3 is TGTGCCACCAGCAAACAGTTAAACACTGAAGCTTTCTTT.

Of note for this clonotype: A much bigger clone sits one base away, suggesting this may be a read error. Without the conserved terminal phenylalanine or tryptophan, this CDR3 likely stems from a read error. The chain recombines TRBV20-1 with TRBJ1-1; D gene uncertain. Germline V gene data show CDR1 as DFQATT and CDR2 as SNEGSKA (reference sequence). Trimming removed 6 bases at V and 7 bases at J, with 9 bases between. This CDR3 is 10 amino acids long. The CDR3 coding sequence is TGCAGTGCCTACCACAGTGAAGCTTTCCTT. Protein: CSAYHSEAFL.

The CDR3 coding sequence is TGTGCCAGCAGTTACAGCTACACTCCTACTAACTATGGCTACACCTTC. Its translation is CASSYSYTPTNYGYTF. This chain uses TRBV6-2 or TRBV6-3 with TRBJ1-2, with D uncertain. Trimming stripped 2 bases from V and 0 bases from J, with 13 bases between. This CDR3 is built from 16 residues. Germline CDR1 reads MNHEY; CDR2 reads SVGEGT.